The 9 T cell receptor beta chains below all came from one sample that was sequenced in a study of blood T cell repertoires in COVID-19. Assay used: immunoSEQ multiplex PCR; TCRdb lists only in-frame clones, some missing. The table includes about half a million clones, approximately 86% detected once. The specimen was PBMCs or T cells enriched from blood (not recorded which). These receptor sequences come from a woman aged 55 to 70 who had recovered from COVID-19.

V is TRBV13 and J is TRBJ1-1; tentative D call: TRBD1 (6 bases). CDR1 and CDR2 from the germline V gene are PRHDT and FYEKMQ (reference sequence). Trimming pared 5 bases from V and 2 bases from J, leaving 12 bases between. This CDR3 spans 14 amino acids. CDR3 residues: CASSRRQENTEAFF. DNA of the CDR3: TGTGCCAGCAGCCGACGACAGGAAAACACTGAAGCTTTCTTT.

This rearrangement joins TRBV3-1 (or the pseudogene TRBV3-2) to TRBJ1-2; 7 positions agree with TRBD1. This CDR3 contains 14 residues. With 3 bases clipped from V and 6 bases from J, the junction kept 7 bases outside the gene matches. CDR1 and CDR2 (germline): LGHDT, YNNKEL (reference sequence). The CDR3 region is CASSHFKGADGYTF. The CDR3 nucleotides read TGTGCCAGCAGCCACTTTAAGGGGGCAGATGGCTACACCTTC.

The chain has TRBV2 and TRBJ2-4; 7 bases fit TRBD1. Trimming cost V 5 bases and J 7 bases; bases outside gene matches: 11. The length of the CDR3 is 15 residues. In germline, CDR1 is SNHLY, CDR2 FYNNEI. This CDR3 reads CASSPDRVSRNIQYF. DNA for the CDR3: TGTGCCAGCAGTCCAGACAGGGTTAGTCGGAACATTCAGTACTTC.

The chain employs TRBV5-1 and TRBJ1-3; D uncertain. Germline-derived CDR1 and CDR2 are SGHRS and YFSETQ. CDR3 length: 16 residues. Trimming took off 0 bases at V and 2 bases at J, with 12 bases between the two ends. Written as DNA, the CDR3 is TGCGCCAGCAGCTTGGGACCGGGGATAACTGGAAACACCATATATTTT. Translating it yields CASSLGPGITGNTIYF.

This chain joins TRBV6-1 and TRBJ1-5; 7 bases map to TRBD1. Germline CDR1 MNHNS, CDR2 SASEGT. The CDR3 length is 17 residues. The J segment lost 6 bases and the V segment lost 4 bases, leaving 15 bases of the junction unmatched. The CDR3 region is CASSALGVEAGGQPQHF. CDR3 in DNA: TGTGCCAGCAGTGCCCTTGGGGTGGAGGCAGGGGGTCAGCCCCAGCATTTT.

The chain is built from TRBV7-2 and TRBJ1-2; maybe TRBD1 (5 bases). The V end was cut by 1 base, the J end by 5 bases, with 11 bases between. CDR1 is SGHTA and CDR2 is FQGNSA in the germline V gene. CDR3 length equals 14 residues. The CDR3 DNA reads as TGTGCCAGCAGCTTAGACGGCAGGGCATATGGCTACACCTTC. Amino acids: CASSLDGRAYGYTF.

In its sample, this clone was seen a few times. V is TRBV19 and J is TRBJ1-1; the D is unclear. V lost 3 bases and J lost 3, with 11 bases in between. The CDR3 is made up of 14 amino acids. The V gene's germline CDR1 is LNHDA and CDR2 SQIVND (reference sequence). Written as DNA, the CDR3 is TGTGCCAGTAGTATGTTCGAGGGTTACACTGAAGCTTTCTTT. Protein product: CASSMFEGYTEAFF.

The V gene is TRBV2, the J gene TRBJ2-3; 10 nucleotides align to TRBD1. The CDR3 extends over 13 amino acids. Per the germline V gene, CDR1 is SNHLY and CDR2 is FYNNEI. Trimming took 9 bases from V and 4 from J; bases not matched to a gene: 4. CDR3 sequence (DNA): TGTGCCAGTCAGGGGACAGGGGCAGATACGCAGTATTTT. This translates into CASQGTGADTQYF.

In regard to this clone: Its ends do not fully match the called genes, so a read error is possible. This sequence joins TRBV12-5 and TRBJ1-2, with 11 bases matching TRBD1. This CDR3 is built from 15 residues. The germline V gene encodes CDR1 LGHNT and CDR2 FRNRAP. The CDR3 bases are TGTGCTAGTGGCTTGGACAGGGGGCTTAGGTATGGCTACACCTTC. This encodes CASGLDRGLRYGYTF.